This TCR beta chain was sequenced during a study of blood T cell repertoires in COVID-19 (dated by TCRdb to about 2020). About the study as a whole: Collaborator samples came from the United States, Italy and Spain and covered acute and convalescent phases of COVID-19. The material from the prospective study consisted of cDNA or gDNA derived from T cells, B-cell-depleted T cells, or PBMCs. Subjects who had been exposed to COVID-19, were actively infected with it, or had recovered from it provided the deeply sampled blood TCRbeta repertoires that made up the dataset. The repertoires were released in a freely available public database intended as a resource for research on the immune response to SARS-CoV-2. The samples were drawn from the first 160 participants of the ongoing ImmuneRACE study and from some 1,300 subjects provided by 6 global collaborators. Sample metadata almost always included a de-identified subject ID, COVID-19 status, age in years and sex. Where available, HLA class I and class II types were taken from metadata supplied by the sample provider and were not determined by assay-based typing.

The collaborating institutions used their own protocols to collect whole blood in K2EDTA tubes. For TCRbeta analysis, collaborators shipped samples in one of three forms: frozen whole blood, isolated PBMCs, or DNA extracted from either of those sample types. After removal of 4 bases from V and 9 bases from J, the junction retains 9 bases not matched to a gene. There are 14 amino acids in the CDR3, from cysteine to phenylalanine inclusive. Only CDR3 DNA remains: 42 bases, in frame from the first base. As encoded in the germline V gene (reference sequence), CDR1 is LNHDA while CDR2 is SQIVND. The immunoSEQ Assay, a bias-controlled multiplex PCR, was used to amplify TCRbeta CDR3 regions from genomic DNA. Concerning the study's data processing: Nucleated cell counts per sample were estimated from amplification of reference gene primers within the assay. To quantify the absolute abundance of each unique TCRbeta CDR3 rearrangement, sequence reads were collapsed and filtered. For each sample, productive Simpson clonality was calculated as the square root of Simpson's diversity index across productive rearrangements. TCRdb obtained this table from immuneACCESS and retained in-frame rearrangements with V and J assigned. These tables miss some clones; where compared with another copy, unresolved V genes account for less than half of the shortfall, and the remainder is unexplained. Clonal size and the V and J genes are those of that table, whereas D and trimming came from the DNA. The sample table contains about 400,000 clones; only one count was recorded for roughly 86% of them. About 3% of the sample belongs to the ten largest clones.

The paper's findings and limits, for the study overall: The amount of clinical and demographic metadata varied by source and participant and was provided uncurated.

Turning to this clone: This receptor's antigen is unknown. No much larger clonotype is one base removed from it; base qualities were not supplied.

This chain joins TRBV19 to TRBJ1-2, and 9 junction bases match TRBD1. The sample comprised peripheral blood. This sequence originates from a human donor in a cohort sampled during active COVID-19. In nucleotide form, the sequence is TGTGCCAGTAGTACCGTCCCGGGACAGGGTAGCTACACCTTC. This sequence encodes CASSTVPGQGSYTF.